This TCR beta chain was sequenced during a study of T cell repertoires in cytomegalovirus infection. TCRdb re-derived calls from the reads in MiXCR, one entry per CDR3 protein. The sample lists about 130,000 distinct CDR3 sequences; 20% to 30% were seen once. As regards this clonotype: Its antigen is not identified.

Unmatched junction bases numbered 4, after V lost 0 bases and J lost 5 bases. The germline CDR1 and CDR2 sequences are LGHNA and YSLEER. CDR3 length: 16 residues. The sequencing input was PBMCs, sequenced either directly or after in vitro stimulation (not recorded which). The gene calls are TRBV4-3 and TRBJ2-4; TRBD1 aligns across 10 bases. This TCR was sampled from a human donor in good health (CMV status not recorded). Some clones in this sample may be carry-over from other donors' samples. CDR3 loop: CASSQETGTGENIQYF. CDR3 nucleotide sequence: TGCGCCAGCAGCCAAGAGACCGGGACAGGGGAAAACATTCAGTACTTC.